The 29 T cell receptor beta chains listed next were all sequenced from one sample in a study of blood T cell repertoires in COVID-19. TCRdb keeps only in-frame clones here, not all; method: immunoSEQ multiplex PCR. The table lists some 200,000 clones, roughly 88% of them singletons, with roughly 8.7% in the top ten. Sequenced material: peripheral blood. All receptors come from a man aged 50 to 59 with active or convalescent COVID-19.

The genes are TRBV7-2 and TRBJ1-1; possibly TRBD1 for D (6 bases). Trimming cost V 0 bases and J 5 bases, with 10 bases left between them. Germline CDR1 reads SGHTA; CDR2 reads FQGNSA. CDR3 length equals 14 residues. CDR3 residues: CASSLARGRTEAFF. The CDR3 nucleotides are TGTGCCAGCAGCTTAGCCAGGGGAAGGACTGAAGCTTTCTTT.

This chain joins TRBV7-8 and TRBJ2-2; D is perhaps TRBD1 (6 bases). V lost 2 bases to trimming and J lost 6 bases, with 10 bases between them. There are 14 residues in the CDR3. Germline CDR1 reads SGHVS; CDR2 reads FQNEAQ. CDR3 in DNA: TGTGCCAGCAGCTTAAGTGGGGGCGCCGGGGAGCTGTTTTTT. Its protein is CASSLSGGAGELFF.

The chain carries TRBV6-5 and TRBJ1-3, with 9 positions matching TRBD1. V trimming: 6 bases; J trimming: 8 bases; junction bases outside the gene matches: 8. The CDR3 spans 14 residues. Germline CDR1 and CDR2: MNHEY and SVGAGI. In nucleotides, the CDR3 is TGTGCCAGCAGGAGGGACAGGGAAGGGGACACCATATATTTT. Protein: CASRRDREGDTIYF.

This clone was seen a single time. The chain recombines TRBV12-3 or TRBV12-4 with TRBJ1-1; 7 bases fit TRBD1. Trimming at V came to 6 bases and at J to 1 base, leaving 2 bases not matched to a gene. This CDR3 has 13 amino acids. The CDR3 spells CASSWDRNTEAFF. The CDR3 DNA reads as TGTGCCAGCAGCTGGGACAGGAACACTGAAGCTTTCTTT.

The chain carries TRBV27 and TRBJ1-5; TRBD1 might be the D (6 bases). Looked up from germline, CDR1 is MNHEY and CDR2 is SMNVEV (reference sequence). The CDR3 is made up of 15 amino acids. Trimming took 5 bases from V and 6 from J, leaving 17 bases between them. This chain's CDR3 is CASSPSRGAGQPQHF. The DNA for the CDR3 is TGTGCCAGCAGTCCTTCGCGGGGGGCAGGTCAGCCCCAGCATTTT.

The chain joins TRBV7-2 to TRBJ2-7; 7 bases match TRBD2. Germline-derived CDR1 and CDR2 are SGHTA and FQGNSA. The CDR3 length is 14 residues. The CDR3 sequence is CASSPHRDYYVQYV. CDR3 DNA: TGTGCCAGCAGCCCCCACCGGGACTACTACGTGCAGTACGTC.

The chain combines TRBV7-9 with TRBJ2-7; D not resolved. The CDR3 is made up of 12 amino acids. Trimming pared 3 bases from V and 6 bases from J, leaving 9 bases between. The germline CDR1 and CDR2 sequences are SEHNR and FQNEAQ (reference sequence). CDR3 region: CASSFDFGEQYV. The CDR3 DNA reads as TGTGCCAGCAGCTTTGACTTCGGCGAGCAGTACGTC.

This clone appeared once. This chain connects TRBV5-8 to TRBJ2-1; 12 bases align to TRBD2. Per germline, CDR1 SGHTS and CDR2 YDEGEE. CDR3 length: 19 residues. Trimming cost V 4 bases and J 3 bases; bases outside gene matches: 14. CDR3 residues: CASSGLGHGTSGYYNEQFF. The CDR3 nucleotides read TGTGCCAGCAGCGGGCTGGGGCACGGGACTAGCGGGTACTACAATGAGCAGTTCTTC. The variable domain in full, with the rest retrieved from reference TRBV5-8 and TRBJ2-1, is EAGVTQSPTHLIKTRGQQATLRCSPISGHTSVYWYQQALGLGLQFLLWYDEGEERNRGNFPPRFSGRQFPNYSSELNVNALELEDSALYLCASSGLGHGTSGYYNEQFFGPGTRLTVL.

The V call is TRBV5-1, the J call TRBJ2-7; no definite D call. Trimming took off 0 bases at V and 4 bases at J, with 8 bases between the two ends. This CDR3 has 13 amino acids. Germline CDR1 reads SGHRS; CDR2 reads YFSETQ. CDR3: CASSLDLGYEQYF. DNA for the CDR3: TGCGCCAGCAGCTTGGACCTCGGGTACGAGCAGTACTTC.

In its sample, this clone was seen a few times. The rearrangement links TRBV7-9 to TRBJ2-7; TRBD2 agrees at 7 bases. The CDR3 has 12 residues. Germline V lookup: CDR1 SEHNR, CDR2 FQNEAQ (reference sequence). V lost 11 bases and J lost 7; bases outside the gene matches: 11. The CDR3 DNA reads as TGTGCCTCTGGGAGGGGAGGTGAGGAGCAGTACGTC. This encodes CASGRGGEEQYV.

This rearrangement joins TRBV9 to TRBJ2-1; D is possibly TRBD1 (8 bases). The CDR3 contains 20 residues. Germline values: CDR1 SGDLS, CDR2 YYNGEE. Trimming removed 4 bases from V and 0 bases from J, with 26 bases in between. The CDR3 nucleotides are TGTGCCAGCAGCCCTATGGGGGGGGCAGGGGGCGCGTCCTCCTACAATGAGCAGTTCTTC. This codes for CASSPMGGAGGASSYNEQFF.

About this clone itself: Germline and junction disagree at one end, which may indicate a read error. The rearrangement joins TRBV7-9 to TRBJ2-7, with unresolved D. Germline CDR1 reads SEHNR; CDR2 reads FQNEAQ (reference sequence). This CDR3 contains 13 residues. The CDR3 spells CASSNSVSSEQYF. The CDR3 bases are TGTGCCAGCAGCAACTCCGTCTCCTCCGAGCAGTACTTC.

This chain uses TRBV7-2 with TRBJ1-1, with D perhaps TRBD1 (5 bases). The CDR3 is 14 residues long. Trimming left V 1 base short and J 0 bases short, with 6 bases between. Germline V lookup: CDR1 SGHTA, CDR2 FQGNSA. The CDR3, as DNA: TGTGCCAGCAGCTTAGACAGGCTGAACACTGAAGCTTTCTTT. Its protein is CASSLDRLNTEAFF.

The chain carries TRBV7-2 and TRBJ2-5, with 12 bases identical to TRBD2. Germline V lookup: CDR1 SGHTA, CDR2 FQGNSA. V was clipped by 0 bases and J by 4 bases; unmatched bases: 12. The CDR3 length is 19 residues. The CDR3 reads CASSLAGLAGTRKGETQYF. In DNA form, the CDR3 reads TGTGCCAGCAGCTTAGCGGGACTAGCGGGTACACGAAAGGGAGAGACCCAGTACTTC.

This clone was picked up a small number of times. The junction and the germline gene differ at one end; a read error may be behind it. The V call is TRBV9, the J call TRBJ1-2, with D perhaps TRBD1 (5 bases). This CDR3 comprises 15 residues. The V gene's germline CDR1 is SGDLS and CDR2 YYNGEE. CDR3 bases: TGTGCCAGCAGCCCTAGAACAGAGACAGTGGGCTCCCAGAGCTTC. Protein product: CASSPRTETVGSQSF.

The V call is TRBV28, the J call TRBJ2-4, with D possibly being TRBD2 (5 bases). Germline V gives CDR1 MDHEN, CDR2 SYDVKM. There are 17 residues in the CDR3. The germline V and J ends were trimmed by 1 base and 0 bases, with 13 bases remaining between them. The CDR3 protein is CASSLSLGSLAKNIQYF. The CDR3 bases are TGTGCCAGCAGTTTATCCTTGGGGAGTCTAGCCAAAAACATTCAGTACTTC.

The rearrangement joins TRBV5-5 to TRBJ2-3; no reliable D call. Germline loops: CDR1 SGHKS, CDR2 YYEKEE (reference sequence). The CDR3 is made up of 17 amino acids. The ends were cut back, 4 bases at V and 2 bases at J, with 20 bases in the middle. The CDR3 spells CASSPPHPEANTDTQYF. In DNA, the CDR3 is TGTGCCAGCAGCCCCCCCCACCCCGAGGCCAACACAGATACGCAGTATTTT.

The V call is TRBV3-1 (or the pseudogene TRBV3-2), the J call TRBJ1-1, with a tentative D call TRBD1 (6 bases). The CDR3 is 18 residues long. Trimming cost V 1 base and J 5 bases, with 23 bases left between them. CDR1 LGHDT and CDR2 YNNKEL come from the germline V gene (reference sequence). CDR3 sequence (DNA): TGTGCCAGCAGCCAAGCCCCGGGACACGCCAACCAGGGGACTGAAGCTTTCTTT. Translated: CASSQAPGHANQGTEAFF.

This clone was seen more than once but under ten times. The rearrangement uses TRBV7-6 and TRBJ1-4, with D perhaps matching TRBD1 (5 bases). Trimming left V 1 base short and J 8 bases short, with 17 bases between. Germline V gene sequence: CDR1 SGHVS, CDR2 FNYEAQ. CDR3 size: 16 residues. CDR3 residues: CASSLEAGRASEKLFF. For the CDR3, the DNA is TGTGCCAGCAGCTTAGAAGCGGGGCGGGCAAGCGAAAAACTGTTTTTT.

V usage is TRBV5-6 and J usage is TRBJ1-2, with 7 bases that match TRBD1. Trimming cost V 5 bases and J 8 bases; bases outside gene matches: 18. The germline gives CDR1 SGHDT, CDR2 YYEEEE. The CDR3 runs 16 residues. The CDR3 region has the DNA TGTGCCAGCAGTCCTACTGTTTACAGGGGCATTTGGGGCTACACCTTC. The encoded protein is CASSPTVYRGIWGYTF.

CDR3 DNA sequence: TGTGCCAGCAGCTTAGTTGGTTGGAGCTCCTACAATGAGCAGTTCTTC. This encodes CASSLVGWSSYNEQFF. The V and J genes are TRBV7-2 and TRBJ2-1; unclear D gene. V was trimmed by 1 base and J by 0 bases, leaving 10 bases between them. The CDR3 sequence is 16 residues long. Germline-derived CDR1 and CDR2 are SGHTA and FQGNSA.

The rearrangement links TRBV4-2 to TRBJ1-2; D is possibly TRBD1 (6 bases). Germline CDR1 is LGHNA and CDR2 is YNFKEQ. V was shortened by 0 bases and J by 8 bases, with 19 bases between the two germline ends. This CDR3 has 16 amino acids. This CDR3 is CASSQDEYNREGGYTF. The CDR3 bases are TGTGCCAGCAGCCAAGATGAGTATAACAGGGAAGGCGGCTACACCTTC.

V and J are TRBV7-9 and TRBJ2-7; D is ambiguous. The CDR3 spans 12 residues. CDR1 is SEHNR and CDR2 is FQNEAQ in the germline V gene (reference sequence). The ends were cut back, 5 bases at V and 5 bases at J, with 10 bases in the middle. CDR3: CASSIVGHEQYF. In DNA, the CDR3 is TGTGCCAGCAGCATCGTTGGCCACGAGCAGTACTTC.

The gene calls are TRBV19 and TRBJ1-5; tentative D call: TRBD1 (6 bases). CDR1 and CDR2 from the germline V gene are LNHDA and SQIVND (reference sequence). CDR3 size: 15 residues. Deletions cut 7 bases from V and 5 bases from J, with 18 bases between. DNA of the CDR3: TGTGCCAGTACTCCCCACAGGGCTGGAGATCAGCCCCAGCATTTT. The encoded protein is CASTPHRAGDQPQHF.

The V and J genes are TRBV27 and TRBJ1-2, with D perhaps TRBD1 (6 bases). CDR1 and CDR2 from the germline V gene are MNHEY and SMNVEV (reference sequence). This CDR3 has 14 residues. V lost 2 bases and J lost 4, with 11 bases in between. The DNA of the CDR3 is TGTGCCAGCAGTTTAAGGGGGAGCGCCTATGGCTACACCTTC. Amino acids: CASSLRGSAYGYTF.

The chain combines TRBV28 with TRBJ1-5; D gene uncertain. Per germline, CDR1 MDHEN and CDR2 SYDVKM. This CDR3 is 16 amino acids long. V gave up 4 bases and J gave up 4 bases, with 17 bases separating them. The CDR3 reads CASSSGVIGLNQPQHF. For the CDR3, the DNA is TGTGCCAGCAGTTCCGGTGTTATTGGTCTGAATCAGCCCCAGCATTTT.

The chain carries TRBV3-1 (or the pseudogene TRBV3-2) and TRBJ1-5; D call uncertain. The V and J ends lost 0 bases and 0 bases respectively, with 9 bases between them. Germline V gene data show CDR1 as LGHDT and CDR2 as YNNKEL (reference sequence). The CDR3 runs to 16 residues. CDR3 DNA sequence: TGTGCCAGCAGCCAAGATGTGCAGGATAGCAATCAGCCCCAGCATTTT. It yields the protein CASSQDVQDSNQPQHF.

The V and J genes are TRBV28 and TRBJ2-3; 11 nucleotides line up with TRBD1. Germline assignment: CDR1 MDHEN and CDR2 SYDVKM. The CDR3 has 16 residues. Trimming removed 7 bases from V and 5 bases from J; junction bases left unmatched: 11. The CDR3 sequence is CASTPLGTGGKDTQYF. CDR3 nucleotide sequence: TGTGCCAGCACCCCATTGGGGACAGGGGGTAAAGATACGCAGTATTTT.

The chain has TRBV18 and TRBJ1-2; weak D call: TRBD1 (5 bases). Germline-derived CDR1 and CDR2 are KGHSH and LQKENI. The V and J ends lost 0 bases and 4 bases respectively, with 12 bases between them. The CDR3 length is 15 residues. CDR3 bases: TGTGCCAGCTCACCACCGTCAGGGTCCCCCTATGGCTACACCTTC. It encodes CASSPPSGSPYGYTF. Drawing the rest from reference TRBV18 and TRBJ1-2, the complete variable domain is NAGVMQNPRHLVRRRGQEARLRCSPMKGHSHVYWYRQLPEEGLKFMVYLQKENIIDESGMPKERFSAEFPKEGPSILRIQQVVRGDSAAYFCASSPPSGSPYGYTFGSGTRLTVV.